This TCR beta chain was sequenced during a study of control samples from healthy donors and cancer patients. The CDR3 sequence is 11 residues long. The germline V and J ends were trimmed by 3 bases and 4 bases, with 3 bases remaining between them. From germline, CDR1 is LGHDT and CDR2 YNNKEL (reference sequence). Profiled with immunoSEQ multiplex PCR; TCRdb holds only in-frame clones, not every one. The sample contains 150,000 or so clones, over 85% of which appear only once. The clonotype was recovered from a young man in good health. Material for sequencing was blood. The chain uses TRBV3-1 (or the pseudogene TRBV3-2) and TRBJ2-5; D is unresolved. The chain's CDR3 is CASSQTETQYF. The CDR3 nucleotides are TGTGCCAGCAGCCAGACAGAGACCCAGTACTTC.